These T cell receptor beta chains were read from a single sample in a study of control samples from healthy donors and cancer patients. The data were produced by immunoSEQ multiplex PCR, yet TCRdb's version contains in-frame clones alone and is incomplete. Of about 120,000 clones in the sample, approximately 90% were seen once. Sequenced input: blood. The receptors were sampled from a woman in her forties or fifties in good health. Both conserved end residues are part of each CDR3. D genes are given only for firm matches. Not all rows give a size; the values are once, few, many and, for expanded clones, a class.

V	D	size	J	DNA	CDR3
TRBV6-5	TRBD1	-	TRBJ1-6	TGTGCCAGCAGATGGGACAGGAGAGTTTCACCCCTCCACTTT	CASRWDRRVSPLHF
TRBV5-6	TRBD1	-	TRBJ1-2	TGTGCCAGCAGCTTGGAAGAAGACAGGGGACCTAACTATGGCTACACCTTC	CASSLEEDRGPNYGYTF
TRBV28	-	-	TRBJ1-2	TGTGCCAGCAGCACGGGACACGGAATCGGCTACACCTTC	CASSTGHGIGYTF
TRBV15	TRBD1	-	TRBJ2-3	TGTGCCACCACCAGGGACAGGGGTTTGACAGATACGCAGTATTTT	CATTRDRGLTDTQYF
TRBV15	-	once	TRBJ2-7	TGTGCCACCAGCAGAGAAGGTGTAGGACAGCTCTACGAGCAGTACTTC	CATSREGVGQLYEQYF
TRBV6-2/TRBV6-3	TRBD1	once	TRBJ2-3	TGTGCCAGCAGCCCCCTCGGGGACAGGGGGCTAATAGCGGGATACACAGATACGCAGTATTTT	CASSPLGDRGLIAGYTDTQYF
TRBV6-5	-	-	TRBJ1-3	TGTGCCAGCATGGCAAACACCATATATTTT	CASMANTIYF
TRBV9	TRBD1	-	TRBJ1-4	TGTGCCAGCAGCGTAGGGGGACAGGGGGCTCGAAAACTGTTTTTT	CASSVGGQGARKLFF
TRBV18	TRBD2	few	TRBJ2-7	TGTGCCAGTAGCGGGAGTTCGTCCTACGAGCAGTACTTC	CASSGSSSYEQYF
TRBV28	-	-	TRBJ2-2	TGTGCCAGCAATGACGACGGTCAGGGCAACACCGGGGAGCTGTTTTTT	CASNDDGQGNTGELFF
TRBV6-5	-	-	TRBJ1-4	TGTGCCAGCAGTACCCCGGGACGTGAAAAACTGTTTTTT	CASSTPGREKLFF
TRBV7-2	-	once	TRBJ2-2	TGTGCCAGCAGCCCTTGGCTCAAGGCGAGCACCGGGGAGCTGTTTTTT	CASSPWLKASTGELFF
TRBV6-5	-	-	TRBJ1-5	TGTGCCAGCAGGGGGAGTCAGCCCCAGCATTTT	CASRGSQPQHF